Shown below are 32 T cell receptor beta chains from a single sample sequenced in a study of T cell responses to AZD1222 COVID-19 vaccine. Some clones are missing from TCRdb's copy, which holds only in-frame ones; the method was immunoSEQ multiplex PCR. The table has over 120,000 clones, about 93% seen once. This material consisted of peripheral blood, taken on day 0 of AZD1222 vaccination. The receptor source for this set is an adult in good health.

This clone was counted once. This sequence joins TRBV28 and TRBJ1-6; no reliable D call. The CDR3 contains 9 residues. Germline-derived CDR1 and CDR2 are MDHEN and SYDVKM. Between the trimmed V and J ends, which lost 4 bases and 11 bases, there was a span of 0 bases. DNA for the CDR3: TGTGCCAGCAGTTCACCCCTCCACTTT. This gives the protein CASSSPLHF.

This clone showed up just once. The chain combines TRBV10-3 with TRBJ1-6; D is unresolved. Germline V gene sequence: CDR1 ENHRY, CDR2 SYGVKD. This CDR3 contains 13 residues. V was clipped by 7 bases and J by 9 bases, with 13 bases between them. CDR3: CAINTVAGSPLHF. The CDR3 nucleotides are TGTGCCATCAATACAGTCGCCGGTTCACCCCTCCACTTT.

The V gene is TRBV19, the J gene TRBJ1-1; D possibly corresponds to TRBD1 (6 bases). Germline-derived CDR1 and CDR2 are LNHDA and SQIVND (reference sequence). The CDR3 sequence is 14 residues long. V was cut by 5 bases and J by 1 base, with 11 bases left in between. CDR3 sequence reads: CASSLGGGNTEAFF. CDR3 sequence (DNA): TGTGCCAGTAGTCTCGGAGGGGGGAACACTGAAGCTTTCTTT.

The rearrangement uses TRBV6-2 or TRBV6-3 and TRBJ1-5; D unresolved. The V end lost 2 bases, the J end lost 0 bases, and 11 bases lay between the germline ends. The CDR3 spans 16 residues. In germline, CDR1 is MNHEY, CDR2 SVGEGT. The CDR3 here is CASSYVNSFSNQPQHF. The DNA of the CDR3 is TGTGCCAGCAGTTACGTAAACAGCTTTAGCAATCAGCCCCAGCATTTT.

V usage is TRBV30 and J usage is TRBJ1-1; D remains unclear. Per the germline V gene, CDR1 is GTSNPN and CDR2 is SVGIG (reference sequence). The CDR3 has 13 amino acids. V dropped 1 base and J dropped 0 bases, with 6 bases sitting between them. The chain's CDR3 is CAWSESVNTEAFF. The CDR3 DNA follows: TGTGCCTGGAGTGAGTCTGTGAACACTGAAGCTTTCTTT.

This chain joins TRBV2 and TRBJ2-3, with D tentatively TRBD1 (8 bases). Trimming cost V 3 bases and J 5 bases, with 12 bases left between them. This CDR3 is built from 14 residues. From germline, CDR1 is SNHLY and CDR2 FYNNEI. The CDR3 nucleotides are TGTGCCAGCAGTGATCACAGGGGGGGAGATACGCAGTATTTT. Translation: CASSDHRGGDTQYF.

Written as DNA, the CDR3 is TGTGCCAGTAGTCCGACACCCCGGGAGGAGACCCAGTACTTC. As protein: CASSPTPREETQYF. The chain carries TRBV19 and TRBJ2-5, with a possible D match to TRBD2 (6 bases). This CDR3 has 14 residues. Germline V lookup: CDR1 LNHDA, CDR2 SQIVND (reference sequence). V was cut by 5 bases and J by 5 bases, with 15 bases left in between.

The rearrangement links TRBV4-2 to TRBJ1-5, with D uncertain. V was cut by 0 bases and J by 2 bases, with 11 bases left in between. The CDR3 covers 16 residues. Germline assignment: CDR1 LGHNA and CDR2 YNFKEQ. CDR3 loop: CASSQEERVGNQPQHF. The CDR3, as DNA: TGTGCCAGCAGCCAAGAGGAAAGGGTTGGCAATCAGCCCCAGCATTTT.

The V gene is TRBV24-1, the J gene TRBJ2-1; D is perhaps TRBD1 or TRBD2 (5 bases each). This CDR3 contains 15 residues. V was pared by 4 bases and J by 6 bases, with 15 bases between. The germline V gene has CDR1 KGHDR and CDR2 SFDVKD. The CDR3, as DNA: TGTGCCACCAGTGAAGGGGAGCGGAACCTCAATGAGCAGTTCTTC. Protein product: CATSEGERNLNEQFF.

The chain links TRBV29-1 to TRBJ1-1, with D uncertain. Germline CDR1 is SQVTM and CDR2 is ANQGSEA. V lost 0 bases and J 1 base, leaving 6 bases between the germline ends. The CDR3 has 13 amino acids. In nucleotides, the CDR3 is TGCAGCGTTGAAGACTGGCCGAACACTGAAGCTTTCTTT. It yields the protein CSVEDWPNTEAFF. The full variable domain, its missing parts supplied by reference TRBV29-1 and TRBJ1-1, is SAVISQKPSRDICQRGTSLTIQCQVDSQVTMMFWYRQQPGQSLTLIATANQGSEATYESGFVIDKFPISRPNLTFSTLTVSNMSPEDSSIYLCSVEDWPNTEAFFGQGTRLTVV.

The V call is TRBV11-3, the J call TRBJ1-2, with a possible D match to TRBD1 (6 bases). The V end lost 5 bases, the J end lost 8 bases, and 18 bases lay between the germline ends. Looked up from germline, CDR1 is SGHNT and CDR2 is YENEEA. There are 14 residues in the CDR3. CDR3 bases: TGTGCCAGCAGCCCTGCGACAGGAATCCGAGGCTACACCTTC. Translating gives CASSPATGIRGYTF.

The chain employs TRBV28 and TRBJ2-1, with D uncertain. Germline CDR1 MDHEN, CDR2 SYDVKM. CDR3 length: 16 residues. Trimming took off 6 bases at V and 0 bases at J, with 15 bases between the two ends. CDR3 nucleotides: TGTGCCAGCAGATATATGACCCCGAGCTCCTACAATGAGCAGTTCTTC. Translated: CASRYMTPSSYNEQFF.

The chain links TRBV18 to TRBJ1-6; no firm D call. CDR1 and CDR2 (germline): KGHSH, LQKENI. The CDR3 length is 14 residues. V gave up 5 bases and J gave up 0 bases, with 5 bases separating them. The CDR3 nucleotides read TGTGCCAGCTCAGAGAGCTCCTATAATTCACCCCTCCACTTT. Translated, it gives CASSESSYNSPLHF.

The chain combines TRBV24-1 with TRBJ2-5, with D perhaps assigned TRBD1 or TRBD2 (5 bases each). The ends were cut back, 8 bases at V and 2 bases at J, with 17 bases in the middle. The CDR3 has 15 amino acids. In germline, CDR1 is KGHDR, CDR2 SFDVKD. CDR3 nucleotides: TGTGCCACCACCGGTTCAGGGACGAATCAAGAGACCCAGTACTTC. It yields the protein CATTGSGTNQETQYF.

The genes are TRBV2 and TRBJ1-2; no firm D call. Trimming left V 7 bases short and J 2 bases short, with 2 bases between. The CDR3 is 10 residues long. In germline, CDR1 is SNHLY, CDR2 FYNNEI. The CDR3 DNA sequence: TGTGCCAGCATCAACTATGGCTACACCTTC. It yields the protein CASINYGYTF.

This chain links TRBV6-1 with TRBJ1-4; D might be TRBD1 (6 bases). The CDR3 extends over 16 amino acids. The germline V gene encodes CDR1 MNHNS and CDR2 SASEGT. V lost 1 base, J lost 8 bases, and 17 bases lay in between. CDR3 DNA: TGTGCCAGCAGTGAAGGATTGGCAGGGGCGCAAGAAAAACTGTTTTTT. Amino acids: CASSEGLAGAQEKLFF.

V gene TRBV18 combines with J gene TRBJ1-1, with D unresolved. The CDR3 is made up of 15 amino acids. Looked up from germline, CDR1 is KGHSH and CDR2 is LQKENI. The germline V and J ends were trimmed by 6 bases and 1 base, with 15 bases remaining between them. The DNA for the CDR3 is TGTGCCAGCTCGCAGACGGAGGGCGCGAACACTGAAGCTTTCTTT. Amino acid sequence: CASSQTEGANTEAFF.

The CDR3 protein is CSVEDRQGRESGEQFF. The CDR3 DNA is TGCAGCGTTGAAGATCGGCAGGGCAGGGAATCGGGTGAGCAGTTCTTC. V is TRBV29-1 and J is TRBJ2-1, with D possibly TRBD1 on 5 matching bases. The CDR3 totals 16 residues. The V end was cut by 0 bases, the J end by 9 bases, with 21 bases between. Germline CDR1 is SQVTM and CDR2 is ANQGSEA.

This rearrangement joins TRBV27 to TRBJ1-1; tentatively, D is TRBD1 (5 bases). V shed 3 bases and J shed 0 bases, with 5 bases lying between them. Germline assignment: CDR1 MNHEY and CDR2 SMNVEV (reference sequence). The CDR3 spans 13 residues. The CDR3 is CASSLGLNTEAFF. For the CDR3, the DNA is TGTGCCAGCAGTTTGGGACTGAACACTGAAGCTTTCTTT.

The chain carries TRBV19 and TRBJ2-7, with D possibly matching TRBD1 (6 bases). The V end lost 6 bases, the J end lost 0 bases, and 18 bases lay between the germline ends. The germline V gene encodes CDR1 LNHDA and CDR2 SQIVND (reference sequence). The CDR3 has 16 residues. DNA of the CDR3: TGTGCCAGTAGCCCCGACATAACAGGGCTCTCCTACGAGCAGTACTTC. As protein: CASSPDITGLSYEQYF.

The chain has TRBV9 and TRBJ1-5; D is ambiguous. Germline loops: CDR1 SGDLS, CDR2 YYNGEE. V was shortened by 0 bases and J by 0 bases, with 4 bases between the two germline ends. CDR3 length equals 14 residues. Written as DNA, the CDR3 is TGTGCCAGCAGCGTAGGTCATAGCAATCAGCCCCAGCATTTT. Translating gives CASSVGHSNQPQHF.

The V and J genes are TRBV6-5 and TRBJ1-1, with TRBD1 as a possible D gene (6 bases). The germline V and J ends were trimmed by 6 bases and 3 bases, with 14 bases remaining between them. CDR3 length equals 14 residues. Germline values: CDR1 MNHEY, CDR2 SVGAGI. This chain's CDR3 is CASSNRVGYTEAFF. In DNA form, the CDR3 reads TGTGCCAGCAGCAACAGGGTAGGATACACTGAAGCTTTCTTT.

The CDR3 reads CAWTGQGSSYEQYF. The CDR3 coding sequence is TGTGCCTGGACCGGGCAGGGGAGCTCCTACGAGCAGTACTTC. J is TRBJ2-7 and V is TRBV30; tentatively, D is TRBD1 (6 bases). Germline CDR1 and CDR2: GTSNPN and SVGIG (reference sequence). V gave up 4 bases and J gave up 0 bases, with 13 bases separating them. CDR3 length: 14 amino acids.

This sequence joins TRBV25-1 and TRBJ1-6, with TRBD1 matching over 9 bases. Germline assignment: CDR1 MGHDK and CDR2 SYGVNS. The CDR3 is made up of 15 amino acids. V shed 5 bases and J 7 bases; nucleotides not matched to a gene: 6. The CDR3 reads CASSSGTGWNSPLHF. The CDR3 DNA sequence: TGTGCCAGCAGTTCCGGGACAGGGTGGAATTCACCCCTCCACTTT.

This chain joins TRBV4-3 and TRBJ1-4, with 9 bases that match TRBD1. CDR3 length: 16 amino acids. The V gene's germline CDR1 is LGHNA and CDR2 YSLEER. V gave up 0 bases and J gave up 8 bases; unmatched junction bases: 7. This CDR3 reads CASSQDRGTGNEKLFF. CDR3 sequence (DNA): TGCGCCAGCAGCCAAGATCGGGGGACAGGGAACGAAAAACTGTTTTTT.

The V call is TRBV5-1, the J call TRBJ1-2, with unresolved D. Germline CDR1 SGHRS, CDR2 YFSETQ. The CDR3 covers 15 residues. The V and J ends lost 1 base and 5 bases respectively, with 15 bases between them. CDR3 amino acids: CASSLYPGSTYGYTF. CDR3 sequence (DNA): TGCGCCAGCAGCTTGTATCCGGGGAGCACGTATGGCTACACCTTC. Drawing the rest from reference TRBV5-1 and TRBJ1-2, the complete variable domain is KAGVTQTPRYLIKTRGQQVTLSCSPISGHRSVSWYQQTPGQGLQFLFEYFSETQRNKGNFPGRFSGRQFSNSRSEMNVSTLELGDSALYLCASSLYPGSTYGYTFGSGTRLTVV.

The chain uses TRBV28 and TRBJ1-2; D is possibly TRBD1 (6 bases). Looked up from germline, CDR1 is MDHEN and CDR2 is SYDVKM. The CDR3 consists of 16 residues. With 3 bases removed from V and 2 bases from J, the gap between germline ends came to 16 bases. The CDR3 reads CASSLSGGAQNYGYTF. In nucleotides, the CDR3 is TGTGCCAGCAGTTTGAGTGGGGGCGCTCAAAACTATGGCTACACCTTC.

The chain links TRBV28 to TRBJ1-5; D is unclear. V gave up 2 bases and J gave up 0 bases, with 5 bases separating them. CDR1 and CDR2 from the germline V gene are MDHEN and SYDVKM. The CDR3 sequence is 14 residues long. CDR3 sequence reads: CASSLGFSNQPQHF. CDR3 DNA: TGTGCCAGCAGTTTAGGGTTTAGCAATCAGCCCCAGCATTTT.

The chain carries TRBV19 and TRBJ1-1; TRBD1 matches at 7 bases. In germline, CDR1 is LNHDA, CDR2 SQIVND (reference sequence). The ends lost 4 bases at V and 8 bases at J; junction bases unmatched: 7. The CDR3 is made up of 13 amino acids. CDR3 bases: TGTGCCAGTAGTACATTATCGACAGGGGAAGCTTTCTTT. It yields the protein CASSTLSTGEAFF.

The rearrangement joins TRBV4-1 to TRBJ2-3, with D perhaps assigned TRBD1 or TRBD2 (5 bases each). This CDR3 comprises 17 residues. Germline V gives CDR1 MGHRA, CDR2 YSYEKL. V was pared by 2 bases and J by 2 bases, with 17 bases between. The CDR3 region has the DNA TGCGCCAGCAGCCAATTCCCCCCGGGGCCATACACAGATACGCAGTATTTT. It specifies CASSQFPPGPYTDTQYF.

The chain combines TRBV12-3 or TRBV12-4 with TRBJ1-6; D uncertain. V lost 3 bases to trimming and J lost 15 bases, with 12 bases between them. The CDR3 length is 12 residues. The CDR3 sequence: CASSFLLANLHF. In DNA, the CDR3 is TGTGCCAGCAGTTTTCTCTTGGCTAACCTCCACTTT.

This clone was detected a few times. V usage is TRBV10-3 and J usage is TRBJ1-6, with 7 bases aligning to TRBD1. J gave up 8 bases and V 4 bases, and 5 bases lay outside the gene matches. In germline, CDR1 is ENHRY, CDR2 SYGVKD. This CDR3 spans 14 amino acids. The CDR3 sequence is CAISVGQGDSPLHF. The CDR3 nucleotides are TGTGCCATCAGTGTGGGGCAGGGGGATTCACCCCTCCACTTT.